Presented here are 30 T cell receptor beta chains from one specimen sequenced in a study of blood T cell repertoires in COVID-19. The table came from immunoSEQ multiplex PCR; TCRdb's copy has only in-frame clones and leaves some out. The sample shows 200,000 to 250,000 clones, roughly four fifths of them seen only once. Source material: peripheral blood. Receptor source: a woman aged 55-69 years with acute or convalescent COVID-19.

V usage is TRBV4-2 and J usage is TRBJ1-2, with D possibly TRBD1 on 5 matching bases. V dropped 0 bases and J dropped 5 bases, with 13 bases sitting between them. The CDR3 has 15 amino acids. Germline V gene data show CDR1 as LGHNA and CDR2 as YNFKEQ. CDR3 DNA: TGTGCCAGCAGCCAAGAGGTCAGGGTGAGGTATGGCTACACCTTC. This sequence encodes CASSQEVRVRYGYTF.

The V gene is TRBV4-3, the J gene TRBJ2-1; 8 positions match TRBD2. The CDR3 spans 16 residues. Germline V CDR1 and CDR2: LGHNA, YSLEER. After removal of 0 bases from V and 2 bases from J, the junction contained 3 bases not matched to a gene. CDR3 loop: CASSQETGGTYNEQFF. The DNA of the CDR3 is TGCGCCAGCAGCCAAGAGACGGGGGGGACCTACAATGAGCAGTTCTTC.

The chain combines TRBV2 with TRBJ1-1; D possibly corresponds to TRBD1 (5 bases). The CDR3 loop spans 13 amino acids. The V end lost 10 bases, the J end lost 3 bases, and 15 bases lay between the germline ends. Germline V gene sequence: CDR1 SNHLY, CDR2 FYNNEI. The CDR3 DNA reads TGTGCCACTCGGAGCAGGGAGGACACTGAAGCTTTCTTT. It specifies CATRSREDTEAFF.

This clone was recorded only once. This chain connects TRBV4-2 to TRBJ2-3; 9 bases align to TRBD2. There are 16 residues in the CDR3. Looked up from germline, CDR1 is LGHNA and CDR2 is YNFKEQ. J gave up 4 bases and V 0 bases, and 5 bases lay outside the gene matches. The CDR3 DNA sequence: TGTGCCAGCAGCCAAGAATGGCGGGGGGGGCCAGATACGCAGTATTTT. It encodes CASSQEWRGGPDTQYF.

This clone appeared once. The chain combines TRBV4-2 with TRBJ1-4; D possibly corresponds to TRBD1 (6 bases). The CDR3 is 17 residues long. Germline V CDR1 and CDR2: LGHNA, YNFKEQ. Between the trimmed V and J ends, which lost 0 bases and 8 bases, there was a span of 19 bases. This CDR3 is CASSQEGTRGAGEKLFF. CDR3 nucleotide sequence: TGTGCCAGCAGCCAAGAGGGGACCAGGGGCGCAGGGGAAAAACTGTTTTTT.

This sequence joins TRBV2 and TRBJ2-7, with 14 bases lining up with TRBD2. With V trimmed by 6 bases and J by 7 bases, 5 bases remained unmatched. This CDR3 contains 14 residues. The germline gives CDR1 SNHLY, CDR2 FYNNEI. CDR3 DNA: TGTGCCAGCAGACAAGGGACTAGCGGGGGTGAGCAGTACTTC. Residues: CASRQGTSGGEQYF.

J is TRBJ1-5 and V is TRBV6-5, with 8 bases fitting TRBD1. Germline CDR1 reads MNHEY; CDR2 reads SVGAGI. This CDR3 spans 15 amino acids. J gave up 0 bases and V 5 bases, and 3 bases lay outside the gene matches. CDR3 amino acids: CASSKQGGSNQPQHF. The CDR3 coding sequence is TGTGCCAGCAGTAAACAGGGGGGTAGCAATCAGCCCCAGCATTTT.

V is TRBV5-1 and J is TRBJ2-7; TRBD1 is a possible D gene (5 bases). Germline lookup yields CDR1 SGHRS and CDR2 YFSETQ. The CDR3 covers 13 residues. The V end was cut by 4 bases, the J end by 7 bases, with 15 bases between. The CDR3 DNA is TGCGCCAGCAGCATCAGCGACTCAGGGGAGCAGTACTTC. This codes for CASSISDSGEQYF.

The V and J genes are TRBV6-2 or TRBV6-3 and TRBJ1-2; the match to TRBD1 covers 8 bases. From germline, CDR1 is MNHEY and CDR2 SVGEGT. J gave up 5 bases and V 0 bases, and 5 bases lay outside the gene matches. The CDR3 has 15 residues. The CDR3 loop reads CASSYSGQALYGYTF. Here the CDR3 DNA reads TGTGCCAGCAGTTACTCGGGACAGGCCCTATATGGCTACACCTTC.

V usage is TRBV7-2 and J usage is TRBJ2-7; TRBD1 matches 9 bases. The CDR3 contains 16 residues. Unmatched junction bases numbered 10, after V lost 4 bases and J lost 3 bases. Germline CDR1 is SGHTA and CDR2 is FQGNSA. CDR3 DNA sequence: TGTGCCAGCAGCTCCGCACTAGGGACAGGGAGCTACGAGCAGTACTTC. It specifies CASSSALGTGSYEQYF.

V is TRBV6-5 and J is TRBJ2-2; tentative D call: TRBD2 (7 bases). Between the trimmed V and J ends, which lost 6 bases and 5 bases, there was a span of 16 bases. The length of the CDR3 is 15 residues. The germline V gene encodes CDR1 MNHEY and CDR2 SVGAGI. The CDR3 bases are TGTGCCAGCAGCTTCTCGGGGGGCCGGACCGGGGAGCTGTTTTTT. Translating it yields CASSFSGGRTGELFF.

The V and J genes are TRBV6-5 and TRBJ1-1, with 7 positions matching TRBD1. Germline V gene sequence: CDR1 MNHEY, CDR2 SVGAGI. The ends lost 3 bases at V and 5 bases at J; junction bases unmatched: 12. The CDR3 contains 16 residues. The CDR3 spells CASSYSNVRGLTEAFF. Written as DNA, the CDR3 is TGTGCCAGCAGTTATAGTAACGTGAGGGGGCTTACTGAAGCTTTCTTT.

This chain links TRBV5-6 with TRBJ1-2; D remains ambiguous. This CDR3 contains 14 residues. CDR1 is SGHDT and CDR2 is YYEEEE in the germline V gene. Trimming took 0 bases from V and 7 from J, leaving 13 bases between them. The CDR3 here is CASSLARSATGYTF. CDR3 coding DNA: TGTGCCAGCAGCTTGGCTCGGTCTGCAACTGGCTACACCTTC.

The chain links TRBV28 to TRBJ2-7; the match to TRBD1 covers 7 bases. In germline, CDR1 is MDHEN, CDR2 SYDVKM. The CDR3 extends over 13 amino acids. The ends lost 6 bases at V and 6 bases at J; junction bases unmatched: 8. CDR3 region: CASRAGGLSEQYF. CDR3 nucleotide sequence: TGTGCCAGCAGGGCAGGGGGATTGAGCGAGCAGTACTTC.

The chain uses TRBV5-1 and TRBJ2-7; the D gene is possibly TRBD2 (5 bases). Germline V gene lookup returns CDR1 SGHRS and CDR2 YFSETQ. This CDR3 has 14 residues. V was shortened by 4 bases and J by 4 bases, with 15 bases between the two germline ends. This CDR3 reads CASSPPGKQYEQYF. The DNA of the CDR3 is TGCGCCAGCAGCCCCCCGGGGAAGCAATACGAGCAGTACTTC.

V is TRBV4-2 and J is TRBJ2-5, with D perhaps TRBD1 (6 bases). V shed 0 bases and J shed 2 bases, with 16 bases lying between them. Germline V gives CDR1 LGHNA, CDR2 YNFKEQ. This CDR3 region has 17 residues. CDR3 residues: CASSQERTVLGQETQYF. The CDR3 nucleotides read TGTGCCAGCAGCCAAGAGCGGACAGTCCTGGGACAAGAGACCCAGTACTTC.

The V call is TRBV5-1, the J call TRBJ1-6; TRBD1 matches 8 bases. The junction had 2 bases not matched to a gene; V was cut back by 0 bases and J by 3 bases. Germline CDR1 SGHRS, CDR2 YFSETQ. The CDR3 has 16 residues. CDR3 sequence: CASSLDGQGYNSPLHF. The CDR3 DNA follows: TGCGCCAGCAGCTTGGATGGACAGGGCTATAATTCACCCCTCCACTTT.

J is TRBJ2-1 and V is TRBV20-1; 9 bases align to TRBD2. The CDR3 loop spans 15 amino acids. The germline V gene has CDR1 DFQATT and CDR2 SNEGSKA (reference sequence). Losses at the gene ends were 3 bases for V and 8 bases for J; bases not matched to a gene: 11. The CDR3 loop is CSASLLAGGPYEQFF. The CDR3 DNA reads TGCAGTGCTAGTCTGTTGGCGGGGGGGCCTTATGAGCAGTTCTTC.

A few counts support this clone. The chain uses TRBV29-1 and TRBJ2-1; 12 nucleotides align to TRBD2. Germline V gene data show CDR1 as SQVTM and CDR2 as ANQGSEA. Trimming cost V 7 bases and J 9 bases; bases outside gene matches: 7. This CDR3 contains 13 residues. The chain's CDR3 is CSAKLAGGGEQFF. The CDR3 nucleotides are TGCAGCGCCAAACTAGCGGGGGGAGGTGAGCAGTTCTTC.

The V call is TRBV5-1, the J call TRBJ2-3, with D unresolved. CDR3 length equals 15 residues. The V gene's germline CDR1 is SGHRS and CDR2 YFSETQ. The V gene lost 4 bases and the J gene lost 3 bases, with 15 bases spanning the gap. CDR3: CASSLGPLGTDTQYF. The CDR3 DNA reads as TGCGCCAGCAGCCTAGGTCCACTCGGAACAGATACGCAGTATTTT.

The chain links TRBV3-1 (or the pseudogene TRBV3-2) to TRBJ1-6; D remains ambiguous. The CDR3 length is 15 residues. The ends were cut back, 1 base at V and 3 bases at J, with 7 bases in the middle. CDR1 and CDR2 from the germline V gene are LGHDT and YNNKEL (reference sequence). The CDR3 nucleotides read TGTGCCAGCAGCCAAGGGCGGATCTATAATTCACCCCTCCACTTT. It translates to CASSQGRIYNSPLHF.

The chain is built from TRBV14 and TRBJ2-1; TRBD2 matches 8 bases. V was pared by 6 bases and J by 0 bases, with 7 bases of the junction left unmatched. This CDR3 region has 16 residues. CDR1 and CDR2 from the germline V gene are SGHDN and FVKESK. The CDR3 bases are TGTGCCAGCAGTCCCTTCGGGGGGGCCTCCTACAATGAGCAGTTCTTC. Its protein is CASSPFGGASYNEQFF.

This clone was found a few times. V usage is TRBV30 and J usage is TRBJ1-1, with a weak D call TRBD1 (6 bases). Germline CDR1 is GTSNPN and CDR2 is SVGIG (reference sequence). The CDR3 sequence is 12 residues long. The V and J ends lost 2 bases and 7 bases respectively, with 11 bases between them. The CDR3 nucleotides read TGTGCCTGGAGTCAGGGGCCTGATGAAGCTTTCTTT. This translates into CAWSQGPDEAFF.

The chain has TRBV2 and TRBJ1-5; D might be TRBD1 (6 bases). The ends were cut back, 8 bases at V and 6 bases at J, with 14 bases in the middle. Germline lookup yields CDR1 SNHLY and CDR2 FYNNEI. The CDR3 spans 13 residues. The CDR3 protein is CASDQAGAQPQHF. Here the CDR3 DNA reads TGTGCCAGCGACCAGGCGGGGGCTCAGCCCCAGCATTTT.

This clone occurred once. This rearrangement joins TRBV9 to TRBJ2-3; 7 nucleotides agree with TRBD1. CDR1 and CDR2 from the germline V gene are SGDLS and YYNGEE. CDR3 length equals 16 residues. J gave up 5 bases and V 1 base, and 10 bases lay outside the gene matches. CDR3 region: CASSVIQGIKKDTQYF. CDR3 in DNA: TGTGCCAGCAGCGTAATACAGGGGATAAAGAAAGATACGCAGTATTTT. The variable domain in full, completed from reference TRBV9 and TRBJ2-3, reads DSGVTQTPKHLITATGQRVTLRCSPRSGDLSVYWYQQSLDQGLQFLIQYYNGEERAKGNILERFSAQQFPDLHSELNLSSLELGDSALYFCASSVIQGIKKDTQYFGPGTRLTVL.

The V gene is TRBV3-1 (or the pseudogene TRBV3-2), the J gene TRBJ1-4; D call uncertain. The V and J ends lost 1 base and 7 bases respectively, with 10 bases between them. CDR3 length equals 14 residues. Germline loops: CDR1 LGHDT, CDR2 YNNKEL (reference sequence). The CDR3 coding sequence is TGTGCCAGCAGCCAAGTCGGAGGTGCTGAAAAACTGTTTTTT. The encoded protein is CASSQVGGAEKLFF.

The chain recombines TRBV19 with TRBJ1-1; the D is unclear. Between the trimmed V and J ends, which lost 7 bases and 4 bases, there was a span of 16 bases. In germline, CDR1 is LNHDA, CDR2 SQIVND (reference sequence). The length of the CDR3 is 14 residues. The CDR3 DNA reads TGTGCCAGTACCCTAGTCCCGGAGGGCACTGAAGCTTTCTTT. Its protein is CASTLVPEGTEAFF.

The chain links TRBV20-1 to TRBJ2-3; 9 bases line up with TRBD2. This CDR3 has 16 amino acids. Germline CDR1 DFQATT, CDR2 SNEGSKA (reference sequence). The trim removed 3 bases at V and 0 bases at J, leaving 7 bases unmatched. CDR3: CSASRRGGWSTDTQYF. CDR3 in DNA: TGCAGTGCTAGTCGGCGGGGGGGCTGGAGCACAGATACGCAGTATTTT.

This chain links TRBV27 with TRBJ1-6; D uncertain. V was clipped by 3 bases and J by 0 bases, with 6 bases between them. CDR1 and CDR2 (germline): MNHEY, SMNVEV (reference sequence). The CDR3 has 15 residues. The CDR3 reads CASSFISSYNSPLHF. CDR3 in DNA: TGTGCCAGCAGTTTTATTAGCTCCTATAATTCACCCCTCCACTTT.

This chain links TRBV25-1 with TRBJ2-1; 14 nucleotides match TRBD2. The CDR3 consists of 13 residues. The V segment lost 11 bases and the J segment 7 bases; nucleotides outside the gene matches: 4. Germline CDR1 is MGHDK and CDR2 is SYGVNS. The CDR3 DNA sequence: TGTGCCGCGGGGACTAGCGGGGGAAATGAGCAGTTCTTC. Translation: CAAGTSGGNEQFF.